The source of this T cell receptor beta chain is a study of cytomegalovirus exposure and HLA in healthy donors. PCR primers comprised 60 Vbeta and 13 Jbeta primers. TCRdb's table, derived via immunoSEQ multiplex PCR, lists solely in-frame clones and lacks some. The profile shows 100,000 to 150,000 clones, about 83% of them singletons. V lost 4 bases and J lost 6, with 18 bases in between. The CDR3 runs 15 residues. The germline CDR1 and CDR2 sequences are SGHRS and YFSETQ. Sequencing was done on a sample of PBMCs. V and J are TRBV5-1 and TRBJ2-3, with D perhaps matching TRBD2 (6 bases). The sequence was collected from a woman aged 40 to 50 in good health and CMV-seropositive. The CDR3 sequence is CASSPLSLAIDTQYF. The CDR3 DNA follows: TGCGCCAGCAGCCCCCTTTCACTAGCTATCGATACGCAGTATTTT.